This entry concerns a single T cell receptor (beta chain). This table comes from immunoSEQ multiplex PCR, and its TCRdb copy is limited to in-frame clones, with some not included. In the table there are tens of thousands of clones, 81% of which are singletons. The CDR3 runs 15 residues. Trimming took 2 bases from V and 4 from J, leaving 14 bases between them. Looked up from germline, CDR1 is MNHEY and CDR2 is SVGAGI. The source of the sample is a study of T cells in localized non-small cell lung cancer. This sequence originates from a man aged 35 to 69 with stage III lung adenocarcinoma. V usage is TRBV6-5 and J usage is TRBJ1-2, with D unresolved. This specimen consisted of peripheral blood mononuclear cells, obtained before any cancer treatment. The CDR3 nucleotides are TGTGCCAGCAGTTACATCGGGAGGAGATTCTATGGCTACACCTTC. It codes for CASSYIGRRFYGYTF.